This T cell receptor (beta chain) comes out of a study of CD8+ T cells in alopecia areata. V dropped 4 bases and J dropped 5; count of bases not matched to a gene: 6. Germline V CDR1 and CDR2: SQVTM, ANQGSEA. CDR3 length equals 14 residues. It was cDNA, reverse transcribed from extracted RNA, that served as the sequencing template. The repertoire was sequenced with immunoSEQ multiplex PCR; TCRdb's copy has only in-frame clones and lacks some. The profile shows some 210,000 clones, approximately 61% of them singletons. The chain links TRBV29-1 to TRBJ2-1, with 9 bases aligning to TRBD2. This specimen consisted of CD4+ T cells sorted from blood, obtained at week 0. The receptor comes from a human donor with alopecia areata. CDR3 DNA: TGCAGCGTTGGGGCCCGGACTAGCGACAATGAGCAGTTCTTC. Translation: CSVGARTSDNEQFF.